This T cell receptor (beta chain) was captured by sequencing in a study of T cells after yellow fever vaccination. Overall study context: Fractions low in cell number were prepared with SMART-Seq v4 Ultra Low Input. Study-wide points: Booster sampling recovered most clones from primary vaccination (96% CD4, roughly 86% CD8). A weaker secondary response peaked on day 5, the primary on day 15.

As to this clonotype: Its antigen is as yet unknown.

One entry per CDR3 protein, called by TCRdb with MiXCR from the 5' RACE reads. The sample gives 300,000 to 400,000 distinct CDR3 sequences, approximately 12% of which show up once; 2.5% to 3.5% is in the top ten. CDR3 length: 17 residues. V was shortened by 1 base and J by 0 bases, with 15 bases between the two germline ends. Per germline, CDR1 SEHNR and CDR2 FQNEAQ (reference sequence). The source is a man between 18 and 29 years old who received the YFV17D yellow fever vaccine. The chain recombines TRBV7-9 with TRBJ1-1; D is undetermined. The material sequenced was CD4+ T cells sorted from PBMCs, taken 15 days after the yellow fever booster vaccination. DNA of the CDR3: TGTGCCAGCAGCTTAGAGCTGGGATTCCCCGTGAACACTGAAGCTTTCTTT. This encodes CASSLELGFPVNTEAFF.